These 13 T cell receptor beta chains were sequenced from one sample in a study of response to subunit inactivated influenza vaccine. TCRdb analysed the RT-PCR reads with MiXCR anew, one entry per CDR3 protein. The sample lists about 540,000 distinct CDR3 sequences, under 30% seen once, with roughly 2.8% in the top ten. The sample also formed part of further work on T cells expressing NK-cell markers. That paper notes: Production of TCR beta cDNA relied on 5'RACE template switching with UMIs.

Material: CD4+ T cells sorted from PBMCs, obtained less than 13 days after vaccination. The receptors were gathered from a man in his fifties who received an inactivated influenza vaccine.

This clonotype showed up just a few times. This chain links TRBV4-2 with TRBJ2-3; D tentatively reads TRBD1 or TRBD2 (6 bases each). The CDR3 consists of 18 residues. The V end was cut by 4 bases, the J end by 0 bases, with 20 bases between. Germline lookup yields CDR1 LGHNA and CDR2 YNFKEQ. The CDR3 reads CASSPLTIRGPSTDTQYF. CDR3 DNA sequence: TGTGCCAGCAGCCCGTTGACAATCCGGGGGCCTAGCACAGATACGCAGTATTTT.

This chain joins TRBV12-2 and TRBJ1-6; the D call in the table, TRBD1, was not verified against the DNA. TRBV12-2 is a pseudogene. The CDR3 is 21 amino acids. For the CDR3, the DNA is TGTGCAAGTCGCCCGCAGACCGGGACAGACTTAGGGAGCGCCTATAATTCACCCCTCCACTTT. It codes for CASRPQTGTDLGSAYNSPLHF.

This clonotype appeared a few times. The chain joins TRBV12-3 or TRBV12-4 to TRBJ2-1; D perhaps matches TRBD2 (7 bases). V lost 7 bases and J lost 6, with 16 bases in between. This CDR3 contains 14 residues. The DNA of the CDR3 is TGTGCCAGCATAGGTCACAGGGAGGGCAATGAGCAGTTCTTC. As protein: CASIGHREGNEQFF.

This clonotype was detected only a few times. V usage is TRBV4-3 and J usage is TRBJ1-2; no definite D call. V lost 0 bases to trimming and J lost 5 bases, with 7 bases between them. Germline CDR1 reads LGHNA; CDR2 reads YSLEER. There are 13 residues in the CDR3. The CDR3 bases are TGCGCCAGCAGCCAAGATTCGGGTTATGGCTACACCTTC. This sequence encodes CASSQDSGYGYTF.

The table lists this clonotype with many counts. This chain links TRBV12-3 or TRBV12-4 with TRBJ2-7, with TRBD1 matching 8 bases. The CDR3 is 14 residues long. The trim removed 3 bases at V and 2 bases at J, leaving 3 bases unmatched. This CDR3 reads CASSLGRGPYEQYF. The CDR3 region has the DNA TGTGCCAGCAGTTTGGGCAGGGGGCCCTACGAGCAGTACTTC.

This sequence joins TRBV4-1 and TRBJ2-7; the match to TRBD1 covers 9 bases. The V gene end was trimmed by 1 base and the J gene end by 0 bases; junction bases not matched to a gene: 4. CDR1 MGHRA and CDR2 YSYEKL come from the germline V gene. The CDR3 covers 16 residues. The CDR3: CASSQARDRDSYEQYF. CDR3 DNA sequence: TGCGCCAGCAGCCAAGCCCGGGACAGGGACTCCTACGAGCAGTACTTC.

V gene TRBV27 combines with J gene TRBJ1-2; possible D gene TRBD1, 5 bases. The germline V gene encodes CDR1 MNHEY and CDR2 SMNVEV (reference sequence). CDR3 length: 17 amino acids. V was trimmed by 0 bases and J by 0 bases, leaving 14 bases between them. The CDR3 nucleotides read TGTGCCAGCAGTTTATCGAAAGGACACGGATCTAACTATGGCTACACCTTC. Translation gives CASSLSKGHGSNYGYTF.

This clonotype has only a few counts. The chain links TRBV11-2 to TRBJ2-1; 12 bases align to TRBD2. Germline V gene lookup returns CDR1 SGHAT and CDR2 FQNNGV. V dropped 1 base and J dropped 9; count of bases not matched to a gene: 16. The CDR3 runs to 19 residues. The CDR3 region is CASSLVNVGYGLAGSEQFF. The CDR3 nucleotides read TGTGCCAGCAGCTTAGTTAACGTTGGTTACGGACTAGCGGGAAGTGAGCAGTTCTTC.

The rearrangement uses TRBV5-1 and TRBJ2-1, with D perhaps TRBD2 (6 bases). The ends were cut back, 0 bases at V and 9 bases at J, with 16 bases in the middle. Germline V gene data show CDR1 as SGHRS and CDR2 as YFSETQ. The CDR3 runs to 15 residues. In DNA form, the CDR3 reads TGCGCCAGCAGCTTGGTCCGGGACGTCGGGGGTGAGCAGTTCTTC. It yields the protein CASSLVRDVGGEQFF.

This clonotype was detected a few times. The chain has TRBV12-3 or TRBV12-4 and TRBJ2-5; TRBD2 aligns across 13 bases. The CDR3 length is 16 residues. Losses at the gene ends were 6 bases for V and 5 bases for J; bases not matched to a gene: 9. In nucleotides, the CDR3 is TGTGCCAGCAGCCCGACTAGCGGGGGGCCCGCGGAGACCCAGTACTTC. This sequence encodes CASSPTSGGPAETQYF.

This clonotype has ten or more counts. This chain uses TRBV7-9 with TRBJ2-3; tentatively, D is TRBD1 (6 bases). CDR3 length equals 14 residues. Germline CDR1 SEHNR, CDR2 FQNEAQ (reference sequence). Between the trimmed V and J ends, which lost 5 bases and 2 bases, there was a span of 11 bases. In DNA form, the CDR3 reads TGTGCCAGCAGCCCGGACAGATACACAGATACGCAGTATTTT. The encoded protein is CASSPDRYTDTQYF.

This sequence joins TRBV29-1 and TRBJ1-3; D not certain. The CDR3 covers 12 residues. Germline V CDR1 and CDR2: SQVTM, ANQGSEA. Deletions cut 5 bases from V and 6 bases from J, with 11 bases between. CDR3 coding DNA: TGCAGCGTTAAAATCTACGAAAACACCATATATTTT. It translates to CSVKIYENTIYF.

The chain has TRBV6-5 and TRBJ2-7, with TRBD1 matching 8 bases. V was clipped by 8 bases and J by 13 bases; unmatched bases: 13. Germline V gene sequence: CDR1 MNHEY, CDR2 SVGAGI. The CDR3 has 12 residues. The CDR3 coding sequence is TGTGCCAGCTCTAATATGGGACAGGTACAATACTTC. Translation: CASSNMGQVQYF.